This T cell receptor (beta chain) was recovered during a study of spatial heterogeneity in lung cancer. Study-wide findings and caveats: In tumors, expanded intratumoral alpha and beta TCR counts tracked mutation counts.

TCRdb processed the 5' RACE reads anew with MiXCR; each CDR3 protein has one entry. In the table there are thousands of distinct CDR3 sequences, about a sixth of which are singletons. This clonotype is deemed medium-sized. The antigen remains undetermined. The CDR3 is made up of 14 amino acids. Trimming took off 5 bases at V and 1 base at J, with 6 bases between the two ends. Time point in this sample: sample taken at primary tumor resection. Sequencing covered unsorted whole RNA taken from tumor, nontumor lung or frozen PBMC. The source material was lung tumor tissue, sampled at surgery. The chain has TRBV12-3 or TRBV12-4 and TRBJ2-6; D is unclear. The sequence came from a male donor with early-stage non-small cell lung cancer. DNA for the CDR3: TGTGCCAGCAGTCCAGCGTCTGGGGCCAACGTCCTGACTTTC. Encoded protein: CASSPASGANVLTF.